One and the same sample provided the 21 T cell receptor beta chains below, sequenced in a study of T cell repertoires in cytomegalovirus infection. For these TCRs, the target antigens are not known. TCRdb re-analysed the reads in MiXCR, keeping a single row per CDR3 protein. In the table there are about 63,000 distinct CDR3 sequences, 20% of which are singletons. This specimen consisted of CD8+ T cells from cultured PBMCs, obtained from culture after CMV antigen stimulation. Source of these receptors: a human donor in good health (CMV status not recorded). Some clones in this sample may be carry-over from other donors' samples.

This clonotype was counted only a few times. The chain combines TRBV7-2 with TRBJ2-7; 8 positions agree with TRBD1. V gave up 3 bases and J gave up 3 bases; unmatched junction bases: 13. CDR1 is SGHTA, CDR2 FQGNSA, per germline. The CDR3 sequence is 17 residues long. The DNA for the CDR3 is TGTGCCAGCAGCTTCCCTGGACAGGGAGATCCCCTCTACGAGCAGTACTTC. Its translation is CASSFPGQGDPLYEQYF.

The chain couples TRBV7-8 to TRBJ1-6, with D unresolved. V shed 5 bases and J shed 7 bases, with 12 bases lying between them. Germline assignment: CDR1 SGHVS and CDR2 FQNEAQ. The CDR3 runs to 14 residues. Here the CDR3 DNA reads TGTGCCAGCAGCGAGGCACTCGGCAATTCACCCCTCCACTTT. Translation: CASSEALGNSPLHF.

This chain connects TRBV7-9 to TRBJ2-2; D is unclear. CDR1 SEHNR and CDR2 FQNEAQ come from the germline V gene (reference sequence). This CDR3 comprises 16 residues. V lost 5 bases and J 1 base, leaving 14 bases between the germline ends. CDR3 nucleotide sequence: TGTGCCAGCAGCCCACTAACAAATATGAACACCGGGGAGCTGTTTTTT. Its protein product is CASSPLTNMNTGELFF.

In its sample, this clonotype was seen a few times. The chain joins TRBV9 to TRBJ1-1; no clear D. The ends were cut back, 2 bases at V and 1 base at J, with 12 bases in the middle. Germline CDR1 and CDR2: SGDLS and YYNGEE. There are 15 residues in the CDR3. The CDR3 DNA reads TGTGCCAGCAGCGTCTATCGGGGAGCGAACACTGAAGCTTTCTTT. Translating gives CASSVYRGANTEAFF.

The chain carries TRBV3-1 and TRBJ2-7; either TRBD1 or TRBD2 may supply D (5 bases each). Per germline, CDR1 LGHDT and CDR2 YNNKEL (reference sequence). V lost 4 bases and J 0 bases, leaving 10 bases between the germline ends. There are 14 residues in the CDR3. The CDR3 is CASSLGRSSYEQYF. CDR3 DNA: TGTGCCAGCAGCCTGGGACGGAGCTCCTACGAGCAGTACTTC.

The CDR3, as DNA: TGCGCCAGCAGCTTCAGGCGGGACTCCACCGGGGAGCTGTTTTTT. This encodes CASSFRRDSTGELFF. The chain joins TRBV4-1 to TRBJ2-2; perhaps TRBD2 as D (6 bases). This CDR3 contains 15 residues. CDR1 and CDR2 (germline): MGHRA, YSYEKL. V shed 5 bases and J shed 4 bases, with 14 bases lying between them.

The sample holds a few counts of this clonotype. The genes are TRBV7-6 and TRBJ2-1; D is unclear. V was shortened by 3 bases and J by 8 bases, with 14 bases between the two germline ends. The CDR3 spans 14 residues. CDR1 is SGHVS, CDR2 FNYEAQ, per germline. The CDR3 DNA follows: TGTGCCAGCAGCTTGAACACCCCTGGCGATGAGCAGTTCTTC. Translating it yields CASSLNTPGDEQFF.

This clonotype was counted a few times. V gene TRBV20-1 combines with J gene TRBJ1-1; D is perhaps TRBD1 (5 bases). The CDR3 extends over 12 amino acids. Trimming left V 6 bases short and J 3 bases short, with 11 bases between. Germline CDR1 is DFQATT and CDR2 is SNEGSKA (reference sequence). The CDR3 bases are TGCAGTGCCCAAAGGGGCGACACTGAAGCTTTCTTT. Protein sequence: CSAQRGDTEAFF.

The chain joins TRBV7-6 to TRBJ2-1; 7 bases match TRBD1. The germline gives CDR1 SGHVS, CDR2 FNYEAQ. V dropped 2 bases and J dropped 3; count of bases not matched to a gene: 1. This CDR3 contains 14 residues. This CDR3 reads CASSLRDSYNEQFF. As DNA, the CDR3 is TGTGCCAGCAGCTTAAGGGACAGCTACAATGAGCAGTTCTTC.

This clonotype occurred a few times. The chain has TRBV7-9 and TRBJ1-1; D might be TRBD1 (5 bases). The germline V gene has CDR1 SEHNR and CDR2 FQNEAQ (reference sequence). The CDR3 contains 15 residues. Trimming took off 6 bases at V and 2 bases at J, with 16 bases between the two ends. CDR3 amino acids: CASSAGAGANTEAFF. CDR3 in DNA: TGTGCCAGCAGTGCTGGGGCCGGGGCCAACACTGAAGCTTTCTTT.

This clonotype occurred a few times. The V call is TRBV7-2, the J call TRBJ1-1, with D possibly matching TRBD1 (6 bases). Trimming took off 1 base at V and 3 bases at J, with 21 bases between the two ends. Germline V gene lookup returns CDR1 SGHTA and CDR2 FQGNSA. This CDR3 is 18 amino acids long. The CDR3 region is CASSLEYRVNRVYTEAFF. CDR3 nucleotides: TGTGCCAGCAGCTTAGAATATCGCGTGAACAGGGTGTACACTGAAGCTTTCTTT.

This clonotype was seen a few times. The gene calls are TRBV12-3 or TRBV12-4 and TRBJ1-5; TRBD1 agrees at 7 bases. The ends lost 1 base at V and 8 bases at J; junction bases unmatched: 5. This CDR3 contains 14 residues. The CDR3 nucleotides read TGTGCCAGCAGTTTAGAACAGGGGAGGGAGCCCCAGCATTTT. Amino acid sequence: CASSLEQGREPQHF.

This chain connects TRBV6-5 to TRBJ2-7; D call uncertain. This CDR3 has 15 residues. V dropped 5 bases and J dropped 3 bases, with 17 bases sitting between them. The V gene's germline CDR1 is MNHEY and CDR2 SVGAGI. CDR3 in DNA: TGTGCCAGCAGTAAACCCCACGACAAGGACTACGAGCAGTACTTC. Protein: CASSKPHDKDYEQYF.

The table lists this clonotype with a few counts. The chain links TRBV9 to TRBJ2-5; 10 bases are a match to TRBD2. CDR1 is SGDLS and CDR2 is YYNGEE in the germline V gene. V lost 2 bases and J lost 1; bases outside the gene matches: 11. The CDR3 totals 18 residues. The CDR3 coding sequence is TGTGCCAGCAGCGTCGGAGGACTAGCGGTATCCGTCCAAGAGACCCAGTACTTC. It encodes CASSVGGLAVSVQETQYF.

The rearrangement joins TRBV7-2 to TRBJ2-2; D is uncertain. Germline lookup yields CDR1 SGHTA and CDR2 FQGNSA. The CDR3 runs 14 residues. The V and J ends lost 8 bases and 0 bases respectively, with 10 bases between them. The CDR3 DNA follows: TGTGCCAGCTCGGTAATTACGAACACCGGGGAGCTGTTTTTT. It is translated as CASSVITNTGELFF.

Only a few counts were recorded for this clonotype. The genes are TRBV5-5 and TRBJ2-3, with D perhaps matching TRBD2 (5 bases). V dropped 2 bases and J dropped 0 bases, with 19 bases sitting between them. This CDR3 spans 18 amino acids. CDR1 is SGHKS and CDR2 is YYEKEE in the germline V gene (reference sequence). The CDR3 region has the DNA TGTGCCAGCAGCTTCACGTGGTCGCTTTGGACTAGCACAGATACGCAGTATTTT. This gives the protein CASSFTWSLWTSTDTQYF.

The chain links TRBV7-2 to TRBJ2-3, with TRBD2 as a possible D gene (6 bases). This CDR3 has 18 residues. Per germline, CDR1 SGHTA and CDR2 FQGNSA. V dropped 0 bases and J dropped 4 bases, with 20 bases sitting between them. The CDR3 loop reads CASSLARGTGGVSDTQYF. The CDR3 nucleotides read TGTGCCAGCAGCTTAGCACGCGGTACCGGGGGAGTCTCAGATACGCAGTATTTT.

The J gene is TRBJ1-6, the V gene TRBV12-3 or TRBV12-4; possible D gene TRBD1, 6 bases. V shed 4 bases and J shed 7 bases, with 14 bases lying between them. There are 15 residues in the CDR3. The CDR3 loop is CASSSLGQRNSPLHF. DNA for the CDR3: TGTGCCAGCAGTTCCCTCGGACAGAGAAATTCACCCCTCCACTTT.

The genes are TRBV7-8 and TRBJ1-1; D is unresolved. Trimming took off 1 base at V and 6 bases at J, with 9 bases between the two ends. The CDR3 has 13 amino acids. Germline V lookup: CDR1 SGHVS, CDR2 FQNEAQ. The CDR3 DNA is TGTGCCAGCAGCTTAGTAGAGGCGCCTGAAGCTTTCTTT. This translates into CASSLVEAPEAFF. The full variable domain, in which reference TRBV7-8 and TRBJ1-1 provide the parts outside the CDR3, is GAGVSQSPRYKVAKRGQDVALRCDPISGHVSLFWYQQALGQGPEFLTYFQNEAQLDKSGLPSDRFFAERPEGSVSTLKIQRTQQEDSAVYLCASSLVEAPEAFFGQGTRLTVV.

V gene TRBV12-3 or TRBV12-4 combines with J gene TRBJ1-5; weak D call: TRBD1 (5 bases). V gave up 5 bases and J gave up 2 bases, with 13 bases separating them. CDR3 size: 15 residues. DNA of the CDR3: TGTGCCAGCAGTAACGGGGGAGGGGGCAATCAGCCCCAGCATTTT. The encoded protein is CASSNGGGGNQPQHF.

CDR3 nucleotide sequence: TGTGCCAGCAGGACGGTGAGCGGCGTGAACACTGAAGCTTTCTTT. This translates into CASRTVSGVNTEAFF. The rearrangement uses TRBV5-6 and TRBJ1-1; D not resolved. With 5 bases removed from V and 0 bases from J, the gap between germline ends came to 14 bases. Germline assignment: CDR1 SGHDT and CDR2 YYEEEE. This CDR3 is built from 15 residues.